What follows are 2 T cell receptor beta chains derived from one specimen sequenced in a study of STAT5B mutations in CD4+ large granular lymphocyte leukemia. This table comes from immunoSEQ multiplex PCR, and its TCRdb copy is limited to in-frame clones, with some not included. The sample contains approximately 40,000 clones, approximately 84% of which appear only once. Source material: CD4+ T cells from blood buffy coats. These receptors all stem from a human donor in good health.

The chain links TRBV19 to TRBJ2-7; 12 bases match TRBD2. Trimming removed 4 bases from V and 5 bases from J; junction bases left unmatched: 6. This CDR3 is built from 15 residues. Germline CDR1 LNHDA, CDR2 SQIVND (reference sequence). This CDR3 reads CASSTSGGAGNEQYF. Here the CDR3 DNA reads TGTGCCAGTAGTACTAGCGGGGGGGCCGGGAACGAGCAGTACTTC.

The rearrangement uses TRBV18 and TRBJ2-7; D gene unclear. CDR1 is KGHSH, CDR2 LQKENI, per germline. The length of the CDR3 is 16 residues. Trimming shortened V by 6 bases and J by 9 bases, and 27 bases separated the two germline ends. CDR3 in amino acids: CASSLTSADRTTRQYF. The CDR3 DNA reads TGTGCCAGCTCTCTAACATCGGCCGACCGAACCACGAGGCAGTACTTC.